Below are 2 T cell receptor beta chains sequenced from a single sample in a study of blood T cells in healthy people across ages. Primers used in a second PCR of roughly 7 to 12 cycles were a sample-barcoded 5' primer and a J-beta primer mix. TCRdb fed the 5' RACE reads into MiXCR, producing one record per CDR3 protein. The sample shows some 1.6 million distinct CDR3 sequences, roughly 30% of them seen only once. Source material: blood. All receptors derive from a woman aged 25 to 39 in good health.

The chain carries TRBV6-6 and TRBJ2-7, with D possibly matching TRBD1 (8 bases). Germline V gene data show CDR1 as MNHNY and CDR2 as SVGAGI (reference sequence). The CDR3 has 15 amino acids. Trimming removed 0 bases from V and 7 bases from J, with 16 bases in between. DNA of the CDR3: TGTGCCAGCAGTTACTCGGGACAGGCGCGGGGGGAGCAGTACTTC. Protein product: CASSYSGQARGEQYF.

V gene TRBV6-1 combines with J gene TRBJ2-5, with 11 bases that match TRBD1. Judging by the DNA end, TRBJ2-7 fits better; the J call may be wrong. The CDR3 is 15 residues long. CDR1 is MNHNS, CDR2 SASEGT, per germline. The CDR3 region has the DNA TGTGCCAGCAGACTACTCGGGACAGGGGGATCCGAGCAGTACTTC. This gives the protein CASRLLGTGGSEQYF.